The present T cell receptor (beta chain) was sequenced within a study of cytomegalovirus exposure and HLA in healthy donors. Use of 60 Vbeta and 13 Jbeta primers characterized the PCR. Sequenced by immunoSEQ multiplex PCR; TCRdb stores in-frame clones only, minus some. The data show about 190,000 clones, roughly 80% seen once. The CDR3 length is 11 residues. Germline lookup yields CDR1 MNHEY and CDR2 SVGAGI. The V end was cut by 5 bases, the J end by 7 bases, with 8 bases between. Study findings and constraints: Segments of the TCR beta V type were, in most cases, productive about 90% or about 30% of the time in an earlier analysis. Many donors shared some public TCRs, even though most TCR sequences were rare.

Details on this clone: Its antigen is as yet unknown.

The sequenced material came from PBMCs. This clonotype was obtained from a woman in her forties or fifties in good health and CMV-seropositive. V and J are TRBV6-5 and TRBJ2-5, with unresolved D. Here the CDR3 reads CASSSSGTQYF. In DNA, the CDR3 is TGTGCCAGCAGTAGTTCGGGGACCCAGTACTTC.